The present entry profiles one T cell receptor (beta chain) with its context. The germline V and J ends were trimmed by 9 bases and 3 bases, with 12 bases remaining between them. The germline V gene encodes CDR1 SGHTA and CDR2 FQGNSA. The CDR3 loop spans 13 amino acids. The sample is drawn from a study of cytomegalovirus exposure and HLA in healthy donors. Primers: 60 Vbeta forward and 13 Jbeta reverse. The repertoire was sequenced with immunoSEQ multiplex PCR; TCRdb's copy has only in-frame clones and lacks some. The table shows more than 95,000 clones, with nearly 80% occurring only once. The clonotype was recovered from a woman aged 40 to 49 in good health and CMV-seronegative. The chain has TRBV7-2 and TRBJ2-1, with a tentative D call TRBD1 (6 bases). Source material: PBMCs. The CDR3 loop is CASVQGYYNEQFF. In DNA, the CDR3 is TGTGCCAGTGTTCAGGGGTACTACAATGAGCAGTTCTTC.